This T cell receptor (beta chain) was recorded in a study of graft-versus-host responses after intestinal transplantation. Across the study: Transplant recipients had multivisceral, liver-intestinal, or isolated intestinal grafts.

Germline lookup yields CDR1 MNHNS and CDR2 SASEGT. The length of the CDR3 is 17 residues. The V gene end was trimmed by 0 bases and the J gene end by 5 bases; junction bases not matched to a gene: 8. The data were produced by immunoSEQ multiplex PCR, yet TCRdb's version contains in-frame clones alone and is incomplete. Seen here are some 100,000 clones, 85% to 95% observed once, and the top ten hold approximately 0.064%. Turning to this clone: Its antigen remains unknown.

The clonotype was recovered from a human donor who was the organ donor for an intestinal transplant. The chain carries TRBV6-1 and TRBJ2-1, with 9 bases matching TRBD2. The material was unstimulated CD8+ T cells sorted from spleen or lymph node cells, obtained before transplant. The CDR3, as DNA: TGTGCCAGCAGTGAAGCGGTAGGCGGGAGGGCAGACAATGAGCAGTTCTTC. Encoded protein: CASSEAVGGRADNEQFF.